One sample yielded the 24 T cell receptor beta chains listed below, sequenced in a study of blood T cell repertoires in COVID-19. Assay: immunoSEQ multiplex PCR; the TCRdb copy retains only in-frame clones and omits some. The table shows about 300,000 clones, with about 83% occurring only once. Sequencing was done on a sample of peripheral blood. All receptors derive from a woman aged 45 to 65 with acute or convalescent COVID-19.

The chain has TRBV28 and TRBJ2-5, with 10 bases fitting TRBD1. Unmatched junction bases numbered 6, after V lost 4 bases and J lost 7 bases. This CDR3 has 14 amino acids. CDR1 is MDHEN, CDR2 SYDVKM, per germline. The CDR3 protein is CASSSGTGEGTQYF. The CDR3 bases are TGTGCCAGCAGTTCCGGGACAGGGGAAGGGACCCAGTACTTC. The variable domain in full, with the rest retrieved from reference TRBV28 and TRBJ2-5, is DVKVTQSSRYLVKRTGEKVFLECVQDMDHENMFWYRQDPGLGLRLIYFSYDVKMKEKGDIPEGYSVSREKKERFSLILESASTNQTSMYLCASSSGTGEGTQYFGPGTRLLVL.

This clone was observed a few times. The V gene is TRBV27, the J gene TRBJ2-3; 12 bases fit TRBD2. The CDR3 runs 16 residues. CDR1 and CDR2 from the germline V gene are MNHEY and SMNVEV (reference sequence). V lost 5 bases and J lost 5; bases outside the gene matches: 8. In nucleotides, the CDR3 is TGTGCCAGCAGTGTCTCTAGCGGGGGGGCTCGAGATACGCAGTATTTT. It yields the protein CASSVSSGGARDTQYF.

J is TRBJ1-4 and V is TRBV18; D is unresolved. V was clipped by 3 bases and J by 4 bases, with 12 bases between them. The germline V gene has CDR1 KGHSH and CDR2 LQKENI. The CDR3 is made up of 15 amino acids. CDR3 DNA sequence: TGTGCCAGCTCACCCTACAGCTCCCTTAATGAAAAACTGTTTTTT. It translates to CASSPYSSLNEKLFF.

This clone was detected a few times. The rearrangement joins TRBV7-2 to TRBJ2-2; the match to TRBD1 covers 7 bases. Germline CDR1 is SGHTA and CDR2 is FQGNSA. The CDR3 loop spans 17 amino acids. Germline trimming cut 4 bases from V and 0 bases from J; bases unmatched to any gene: 8. Here the CDR3 reads CASSSYWDSTNTGELFF. The CDR3 nucleotides are TGTGCCAGCAGCTCTTATTGGGACAGTACGAACACCGGGGAGCTGTTTTTT.

The V gene is TRBV12-3 or TRBV12-4, the J gene TRBJ1-6, with D possibly matching TRBD1 (5 bases). The CDR3 runs 13 residues. V was cut by 3 bases and J by 10 bases, with 10 bases left in between. The CDR3 spells CASSFDSGSPLHF. The CDR3 nucleotides are TGTGCCAGCAGTTTCGACAGTGGGTCACCCCTCCACTTT.

The V call is TRBV2, the J call TRBJ1-3; D might be TRBD1 (5 bases). Per the germline V gene, CDR1 is SNHLY and CDR2 is FYNNEI. The CDR3 has 14 amino acids. Trimming left V 1 base short and J 2 bases short, with 6 bases between. CDR3 protein: CASSEEQAGNTIYF. CDR3 DNA sequence: TGTGCCAGCAGTGAAGAACAGGCTGGAAACACCATATATTTT.

On this clone: An end of the junction differs from the germline gene, which may be a read error. Other DNA sequences in this specimen translate into the identical CDR3. The chain recombines TRBV6-5 with TRBJ1-6; 9 bases line up with TRBD1. Germline-derived CDR1 and CDR2 are MNHEY and SVGAGI. The CDR3 spans 15 residues. This chain's CDR3 is CASRPLDRGNSPLHF. The CDR3 DNA sequence: TGTGCCAGCAGGCCCCTGGACAGGGGAAATTCACCTCTCCACTTT.

The chain employs TRBV7-8 and TRBJ1-1; 9 bases fit TRBD1. The CDR3 runs 13 residues. In germline, CDR1 is SGHVS, CDR2 FQNEAQ. V lost 7 bases and J lost 6; bases outside the gene matches: 6. CDR3 loop: CASTLQGAAEAFF. CDR3 bases: TGTGCCAGCACCCTACAGGGGGCGGCTGAAGCTTTCTTT.

This clone came up once. The same CDR3 is also encoded by other DNA sequences in this sample. This chain connects TRBV11-2 to TRBJ2-7, with a possible D match to TRBD2 (6 bases). Germline CDR1 reads SGHAT; CDR2 reads FQNNGV. The CDR3 loop spans 14 amino acids. In DNA, the CDR3 is TGTGCTAGCAGCTTAGCGGTCGCCTCCTACGAGCAGTACGTC. Its translation is CASSLAVASYEQYV.

The rearrangement links TRBV6-5 to TRBJ2-2, with 9 bases identical to TRBD1. J was trimmed by 4 bases and V by 7 bases; bases with no gene match: 4. This CDR3 is built from 14 residues. Looked up from germline, CDR1 is MNHEY and CDR2 is SVGAGI. CDR3 nucleotide sequence: TGTGCCAGCATCTCGACAGGGGGCACCGGGGAGCTGTTTTTT. Amino acid sequence: CASISTGGTGELFF.

In its sample, this clone was seen once. This chain connects TRBV10-3 to TRBJ2-1; 9 bases agree with TRBD1. The CDR3 is 14 residues long. V dropped 4 bases and J dropped 8; count of bases not matched to a gene: 6. CDR1 is ENHRY, CDR2 SYGVKD, per germline. This CDR3 reads CAISVRTGADEQFF. DNA of the CDR3: TGTGCCATCAGTGTCCGGACAGGGGCGGATGAGCAGTTCTTC.

The chain uses TRBV2 and TRBJ1-2, with TRBD1 matching 9 bases. The germline gives CDR1 SNHLY, CDR2 FYNNEI. Losses at the gene ends were 8 bases for V and 7 bases for J; bases not matched to a gene: 8. CDR3 length equals 13 residues. The CDR3 coding sequence is TGTGCCAGCGGGGGACAGGGAGGGGTTGGCTACACCTTC. The encoded protein is CASGGQGGVGYTF.

The chain links TRBV5-1 to TRBJ2-3; TRBD2 matches at 12 bases. The CDR3 runs 16 residues. Losses at the gene ends were 3 bases for V and 4 bases for J; bases not matched to a gene: 6. The germline gives CDR1 SGHRS, CDR2 YFSETQ. The chain's CDR3 is CASSSRTSGAADTQYF. CDR3 DNA sequence: TGCGCCAGCAGCTCAAGGACTAGCGGGGCCGCAGATACGCAGTATTTT.

CDR3 bases: TGCGCCAGCAGCCTGCTGGGCCTTTCCTCTGGAAACACCATATATTTT. Encoded protein: CASSLLGLSSGNTIYF. The gene calls are TRBV4-1 and TRBJ1-3; D is undetermined. Germline values: CDR1 MGHRA, CDR2 YSYEKL. Trimming removed 4 bases from V and 0 bases from J, with 13 bases in between. This CDR3 is 16 amino acids long.

This rearrangement joins TRBV3-1 (or the pseudogene TRBV3-2) to TRBJ1-1; TRBD1 might be the D (6 bases). The length of the CDR3 is 12 residues. In germline, CDR1 is LGHDT, CDR2 YNNKEL (reference sequence). The V gene lost 3 bases and the J gene lost 6 bases, with 8 bases spanning the gap. Here the CDR3 reads CASSHQGPEAFF. The CDR3 nucleotides read TGTGCCAGCAGCCATCAGGGGCCTGAAGCTTTCTTT.

J is TRBJ2-1 and V is TRBV7-2, with D hard to call. Germline V gives CDR1 SGHTA, CDR2 FQGNSA. V was shortened by 1 base and J by 8 bases, with 9 bases between the two germline ends. This CDR3 region has 13 residues. Here the CDR3 DNA reads TGTGCCAGCAGCTTAGTTCTTCCGGATGAGCAGTTCTTC. It encodes CASSLVLPDEQFF.

The J gene is TRBJ1-5, the V gene TRBV4-1; D is perhaps TRBD1 (5 bases). Germline CDR1 reads MGHRA; CDR2 reads YSYEKL. This CDR3 has 16 residues. The germline V and J ends were trimmed by 2 bases and 0 bases, with 11 bases remaining between them. The DNA for the CDR3 is TGCGCCAGCAGCCAAAGGACAACGGATAGCAATCAGCCCCAGCATTTT. It yields the protein CASSQRTTDSNQPQHF.

The chain carries TRBV27 and TRBJ1-1; 8 positions match TRBD1. With V trimmed by 6 bases and J by 6 bases, 9 bases remained unmatched. CDR3 size: 14 residues. The germline V gene has CDR1 MNHEY and CDR2 SMNVEV (reference sequence). The CDR3 nucleotides are TGTGCCAGCAGCGGGGGGCAGGGGGCACCTGAAGCTTTCTTT. It yields the protein CASSGGQGAPEAFF.

CDR3 nucleotide sequence: TGTGCCAGCAGCTTACAAGGGGAAAACATTCAGTACTTC. This gives the protein CASSLQGENIQYF. The genes are TRBV7-3 and TRBJ2-4; possibly TRBD1 for D (5 bases). The CDR3 extends over 13 amino acids. Germline V gives CDR1 SGHTA, CDR2 FQGTGA. The V end lost 2 bases, the J end lost 5 bases, and 7 bases lay between the germline ends.

The chain combines TRBV7-3 with TRBJ1-2; 9 positions agree with TRBD1. V lost 1 base, J lost 3 bases, and 9 bases stayed unmatched. Germline-derived CDR1 and CDR2 are SGHTA and FQGTGA. The CDR3 is 17 amino acids. The CDR3 reads CASSLSPDRGRDYGYTF. Here the CDR3 DNA reads TGTGCCAGCAGCTTAAGCCCCGACAGGGGGAGGGACTATGGCTACACCTTC.

This chain joins TRBV6-2 or TRBV6-3 and TRBJ1-2, with a possible D match to TRBD1 (6 bases). The ends were cut back, 4 bases at V and 7 bases at J, with 16 bases in the middle. The germline V gene has CDR1 MNHEY and CDR2 SVGEGT. This CDR3 contains 14 residues. The CDR3 DNA follows: TGTGCCAGCAGTTTAACAGCAGGGGAGTCTGGCTACACCTTC. This sequence encodes CASSLTAGESGYTF.

The rearrangement joins TRBV4-1 to TRBJ2-5, with TRBD1 matching over 10 bases. The CDR3 loop spans 15 amino acids. Germline assignment: CDR1 MGHRA and CDR2 YSYEKL. V lost 1 base to trimming and J lost 2 bases; unmatched junction nucleotides: 1. CDR3 sequence reads: CASSQGDRGQETQYF. In DNA, the CDR3 is TGCGCCAGCAGCCAAGGGGACAGGGGTCAAGAGACCCAGTACTTC.

The gene calls are TRBV20-1 and TRBJ2-1, with D unresolved. The length of the CDR3 is 11 residues. Germline V CDR1 and CDR2: DFQATT, SNEGSKA (reference sequence). The V gene lost 7 bases and the J gene lost 9 bases, with 13 bases spanning the gap. The CDR3 region is CSGKTFGEQFF. For the CDR3, the DNA is TGCAGTGGGAAGACATTTGGTGAGCAGTTCTTC.

This clone was picked up a small number of times. This chain connects TRBV5-3 to TRBJ2-7; D possibly corresponds to TRBD1 (5 bases). TRBV5-3 is placed among ORFs of uncertain function. Trimming cost V 3 bases and J 12 bases, with 10 bases left between them. The CDR3 is 10 residues long. The CDR3 DNA reads TGTGCCAGAAGCTGCCCAGGGTGGTACTTC. As protein: CARSCPGWYF.